Listed below are T cell receptor beta chains from one sample, sequenced in a study of monozygotic twins with inflammatory bowel disease. TCRdb re-called the 5' RACE reads; every CDR3 protein appears as one record, without DNA. This sample's table reports some 150,000 distinct CDR3 sequences. Material for sequencing was blood. The origin of the receptors is a human donor with ulcerative colitis or Crohn's disease, or a healthy co-twin of an affected twin (not recorded which). CDR3s include the opening cysteine and the closing phenylalanine or tryptophan. Clone size is not always given. Where it is, it says once, few, many or a class for expanded clones.

j_call | clone_size | cdr3_length | v_call | cdr3_aa
TRBJ2-1 | - | 13 | TRBV27 | CASTTGSRNEQFF
TRBJ2-1 | - | 17 | TRBV5-6 | CASSLGLAGGAYNEQFF
TRBJ1-2 | - | 23 | TRBV21-1 | CASSKRRARPPRSASLGVYGYTF
TRBJ2-1 | - | 18 | TRBV29-1 | CSVHHPLLIAGGGNEQFF
TRBJ2-3 | medium-sized | 14 | TRBV19 | CASSSPAGPDTQYF
TRBJ2-7 | - | 13 | TRBV20-1 | CSASHGRIYEQYF
TRBJ2-3 | - | 15 | TRBV12-3/TRBV12-4 | CASSLAGVGTDTQYF
TRBJ2-1 | - | 17 | TRBV11-2 | CASSPGWRGSSYNEQFF
TRBJ1-4 | - | 17 | TRBV9 | CASSPQGAVATNEKLFF
TRBJ2-2 | - | 19 | TRBV11-2 | CASWTGTSGKGWNTGELFF
TRBJ1-2 | - | 15 | TRBV18 | CASSPNEPDLYGYTF
TRBJ2-1 | - | 16 | TRBV4-1 | CASSQGQRGSYNEQFF
TRBJ1-1 | - | 13 | TRBV5-4 | CASNSWGNTEAFF
TRBJ1-1 | - | 15 | TRBV5-1 | CASSSSGLANTEAFF
TRBJ2-7 | - | 14 | TRBV7-3 | CASSFGQGPYEQYF
TRBJ2-7 | - | 21 | TRBV27 | CASSMAPPNLLMGTGAYEQYF
TRBJ2-5 | - | 13 | TRBV5-1 | CASSQGRRETQYF
TRBJ1-5 | - | 14 | TRBV6-1 | CASSKGQGNQPQHF
TRBJ1-2 | - | 13 | TRBV14 | CASSQGDREGYTF
TRBJ1-2 | - | 14 | TRBV20-1 | CSARSGGVYYGYTF
TRBJ2-5 | - | 16 | TRBV27 | CASRPGYGTVQETQYF
TRBJ2-1 | - | 13 | TRBV18 | CASSPLDSNEQFF
TRBJ1-1 | - | 14 | TRBV28 | CASSLWQGITEAFF